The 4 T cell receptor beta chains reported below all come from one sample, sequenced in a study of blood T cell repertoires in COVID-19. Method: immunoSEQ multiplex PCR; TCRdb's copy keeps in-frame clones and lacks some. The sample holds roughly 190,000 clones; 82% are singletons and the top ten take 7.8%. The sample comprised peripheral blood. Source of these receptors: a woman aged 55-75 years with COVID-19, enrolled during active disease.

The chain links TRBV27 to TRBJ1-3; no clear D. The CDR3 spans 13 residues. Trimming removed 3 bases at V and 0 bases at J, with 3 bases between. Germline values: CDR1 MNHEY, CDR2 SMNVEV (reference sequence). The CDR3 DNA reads TGTGCCAGCAGTTTCTCCTCTGGAAACACCATATATTTT. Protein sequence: CASSFSSGNTIYF.

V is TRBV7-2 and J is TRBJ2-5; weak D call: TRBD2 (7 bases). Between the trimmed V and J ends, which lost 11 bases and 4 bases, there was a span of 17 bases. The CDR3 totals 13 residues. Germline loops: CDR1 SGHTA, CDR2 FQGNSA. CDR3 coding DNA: TGTGCCTGGGGGGCGGGAGTGGGAGAGACCCAGTACTTC. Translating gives CAWGAGVGETQYF.

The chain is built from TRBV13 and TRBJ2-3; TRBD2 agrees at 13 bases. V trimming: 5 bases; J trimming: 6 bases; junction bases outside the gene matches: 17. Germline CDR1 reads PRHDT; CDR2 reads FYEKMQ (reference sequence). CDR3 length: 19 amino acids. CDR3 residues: CASSQTGAWTSGSMDTQYF. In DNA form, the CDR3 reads TGTGCCAGCAGCCAAACAGGGGCCTGGACTAGCGGGAGCATGGATACGCAGTATTTT.

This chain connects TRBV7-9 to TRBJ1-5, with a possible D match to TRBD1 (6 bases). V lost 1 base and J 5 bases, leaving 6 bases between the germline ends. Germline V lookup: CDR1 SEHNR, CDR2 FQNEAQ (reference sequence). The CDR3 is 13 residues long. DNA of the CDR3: TGTGCCAGCAGCTTAGAGGGGGATCAGCCCCAGCATTTT. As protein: CASSLEGDQPQHF.